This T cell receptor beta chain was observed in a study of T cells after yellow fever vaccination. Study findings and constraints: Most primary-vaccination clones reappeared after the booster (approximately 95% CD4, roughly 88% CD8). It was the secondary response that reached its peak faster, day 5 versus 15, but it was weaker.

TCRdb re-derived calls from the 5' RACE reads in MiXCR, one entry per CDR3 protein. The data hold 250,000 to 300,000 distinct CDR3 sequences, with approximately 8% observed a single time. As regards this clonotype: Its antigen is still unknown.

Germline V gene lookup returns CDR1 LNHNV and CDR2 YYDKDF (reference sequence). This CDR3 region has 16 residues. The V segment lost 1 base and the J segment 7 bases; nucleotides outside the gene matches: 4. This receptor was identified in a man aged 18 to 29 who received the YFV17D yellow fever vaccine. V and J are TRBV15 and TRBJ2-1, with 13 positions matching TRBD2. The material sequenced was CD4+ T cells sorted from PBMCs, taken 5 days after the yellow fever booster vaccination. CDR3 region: CATSRGRGLAGNEQFF. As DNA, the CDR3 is TGTGCCACCAGCAGAGGCCGGGGACTAGCGGGGAATGAGCAGTTCTTC.